Listed below are T cell receptor beta chains from one sample, sequenced in a study of spatial heterogeneity in lung cancer. MiXCR, run by TCRdb on the 5' RACE reads, gives a single entry per CDR3 protein. Among about 3,900 distinct CDR3 sequences listed, roughly 4.3% were seen once. Material: lung tumor tissue, obtained at surgery. Receptors originate from a male donor with early-stage non-small cell lung cancer. Each CDR3 is given with its conserved first and last residue. The D gene is left open where the match is weak. Size is stated as once, few, many, or a class for an expanded clone.

d_gene	v_gene	abundance	j_gene	CDR3aa	CDR3nt
.	TRBV20-1	many	TRBJ1-4	CSARDSEKLFF	TGCAGTGCTAGGGACAGTGAAAAACTGTTTTTT
.	TRBV5-5	many	TRBJ2-7	CASSLEVGSQEQYF	TGTGCCAGCAGCTTGGAGGTGGGATCGCAGGAGCAGTACTTC
.	TRBV7-2	medium-sized	TRBJ1-2	CASSLAGGYGYTF	TGTGCCAGCAGCTTAGCTGGAGGTTATGGCTACACCTTC
.	TRBV6-5	many	TRBJ2-2	CASNVGPNTGELFF	TGTGCCAGCAATGTAGGGCCGAACACCGGGGAGCTGTTTTTT
.	TRBV25-1	many	TRBJ2-1	CASRGGQGFNEQFF	TGTGCCAGCAGAGGAGGCCAGGGCTTCAATGAGCAGTTCTTC
TRBD2	TRBV10-3	many	TRBJ2-2	CAIKEGTSFGGELFF	TGTGCCATCAAGGAAGGGACTAGCTTCGGCGGGGAGCTGTTTTTT
TRBD1	TRBV7-9	many	TRBJ2-6	CASSLKAGGAFSGANVLTF	TGTGCCAGCAGCTTAAAGGCAGGGGGAGCCTTCTCTGGGGCCAACGTCCTGACTTTC
.	TRBV11-2	medium-sized	TRBJ2-1	CASSQILQTENEQFF	TGTGCCAGCAGCCAGATCCTGCAGACAGAAAATGAGCAGTTCTTC
TRBD1	TRBV19	many	TRBJ2-4	CASSQGTGSGIQYF	TGTGCCAGTAGTCAAGGGACAGGGTCGGGCATTCAGTACTTC
.	TRBV7-8	few	TRBJ1-1	CASSFGQMNTEAFF	TGTGCCAGCAGCTTTGGACAGATGAACACTGAAGCTTTCTTT